A selection of T cell receptor beta chains follows, all from one sample in a study of T-cell reconstitution after alpha-beta-depleted transplantation in children. TCRdb reprocessed the PCR reads via MiXCR and lists one record per CDR3 protein. The sample includes fewer than 350,000 distinct CDR3 sequences, around 7.3% of them seen just once. Specimen: peripheral blood, collected 360 days after TCRalphabeta/CD19-depleted stem cell transplant. Source of these receptors: a female patient under 10 years old who had a stem cell transplant for Fanconi anemia, so the T cells may come from the graft donor. CDR3s include the opening cysteine and the closing phenylalanine or tryptophan. D genes are given only for firm matches. The size of a clone is reported for some rows only, either as once, few or many, or as a class for expanded clones.

>many|TRBJ1-2|TRBD1|TRBV29-1
CSVTGGSGYTF
TGCAGCGTCACAGGGGGGAGCGGCTACACCTTC
>.|TRBJ2-5|TRBD2|TRBV7-9
CASSSTSGGVKETQYF
TGTGCCAGCAGCTCGACTAGCGGGGGGGTGAAAGAGACCCAGTACTTC
>many|TRBJ1-1|.|TRBV5-1
CASSLAAGRTEAFF
TGCGCCAGCAGCTTGGCCGCAGGGAGGACTGAAGCTTTCTTT
>many|TRBJ2-2|.|TRBV27
CASSYGNTGELFF
TGTGCCAGCAGTTACGGGAACACCGGGGAGCTGTTTTTT
>.|TRBJ2-3|TRBD1|TRBV12-3/TRBV12-4
CTSSLAGGPDTQYF
TGTACCAGCAGTTTAGCAGGGGGTCCAGATACGCAGTATTTT
>few|TRBJ1-2|.|TRBV29-1
CSVESMDSLGQGYTF
TGCAGCGTCGAAAGTATGGACAGCCTCGGTCAAGGCTACACCTTC
>few|TRBJ2-1|TRBD2|TRBV11-3
CASSLPGRNEQFF
TGTGCCAGCAGCCTCCCCGGGAGGAATGAGCAGTTCTTC
>many|TRBJ1-1|TRBD1|TRBV6-4
CASSDPAYPGTGDFMNTEAFF
TGTGCCAGCAGTGATCCTGCTTATCCCGGGACAGGGGACTTCATGAACACTGAAGCTTTCTTT
>many|TRBJ2-5|.|TRBV20-1
CSAREVALQETQYF
TGCAGTGCTAGAGAGGTGGCTTTACAAGAGACCCAGTACTTC
>.|TRBJ2-5|.|TRBV7-2
CASRFLGPVGTQYF
TGTGCCAGCAGGTTTTTGGGGCCCGTCGGGACCCAGTACTTC
>.|TRBJ1-4|.|TRBV5-1
CASSLLSLGAEKLFF
TGCGCCAGCAGCTTGTTGAGTCTGGGAGCTGAAAAACTGTTTTTT
>.|TRBJ2-2|.|TRBV27
CASSGKNTGELFF
TGTGCCAGCAGTGGAAAGAACACCGGGGAGCTGTTTTTT
>many|TRBJ1-2|.|TRBV6-5
CASSYVVGQGYTF
TGTGCCAGCAGTTACGTCGTCGGGCAGGGCTACACCTTC
>many|TRBJ2-1|TRBD1|TRBV7-9
CASSLPGQGRTNEQFF
TGTGCCAGCAGCTTGCCGGGACAGGGAAGAACAAATGAGCAGTTCTTC
>.|TRBJ1-2|TRBD1|TRBV6-5
CASSYSSGGTGGEDTF
TGTGCCAGCAGTTACTCATCGGGGGGGACAGGGGGCGAGGACACCTTC
>few|TRBJ1-5|.|TRBV2
CASSEVREADQPQHF
TGTGCCAGCAGTGAAGTGAGGGAAGCTGATCAGCCCCAGCATTTT
>.|TRBJ2-7|.|TRBV20-1
CSASRGRVSYEQYF
TGCAGTGCTAGTCGCGGACGGGTCTCCTACGAGCAGTACTTC
>few|TRBJ1-1|TRBD1|TRBV10-3
CATEGTGNTEAFF
TGTGCCACCGAAGGGACAGGGAACACTGAAGCTTTCTTT
>many|TRBJ2-5|TRBD2|TRBV28
CASKLAGNQETQYF
TGTGCCAGCAAGCTAGCGGGGAACCAAGAGACCCAGTACTTC
>.|TRBJ1-1|.|TRBV28
CASSLAGAGNTEAFF
TGTGCCAGCAGTTTAGCGGGGGCTGGGAACACTGAAGCTTTCTTT
>many|TRBJ1-1|.|TRBV12-3/TRBV12-4
CASSILTKNTEAFF
TGTGCCAGCAGTATCCTCACGAAGAACACTGAAGCTTTCTTT
>few|TRBJ2-3|.|TRBV11-2
CASRPRADTQYF
TGTGCCAGCAGGCCGCGGGCGGATACGCAGTATTTT
>few|TRBJ2-7|TRBD2|TRBV20-1
CSARGVAGGPYEQYF
TGCAGTGCTAGAGGCGTAGCGGGAGGGCCTTACGAGCAGTACTTC
>.|TRBJ1-1|.|TRBV5-1
CASRLGIEGTHEAFF
TGCGCCAGCAGATTGGGGATTGAGGGAACTCATGAAGCTTTCTTT
>few|TRBJ2-7|TRBD2|TRBV11-2
CASSLDPGGYYEQYF
TGTGCCAGCAGCTTAGACCCCGGGGGGTACTACGAGCAGTACTTC
>few|TRBJ1-1|.|TRBV5-6
CASSGVRGDAFF
TGTGCCAGCAGCGGAGTGCGGGGCGACGCTTTCTTT
>many|TRBJ1-4|TRBD1|TRBV2
CASSEPSRAGGSYRYEKLFF
TGTGCCAGCAGTGAACCATCCCGGGCAGGGGGATCGTATCGTTATGAAAAACTGTTTTTT
>.|TRBJ2-5|.|TRBV4-1
CASSQRGRGETQYF
TGCGCCAGCAGCCAAAGGGGAAGGGGAGAGACCCAGTACTTC
>.|TRBJ2-3|.|TRBV6-5
CASSYSKGLARTDTQYF
TGTGCCAGCAGTTACTCGAAGGGACTGGCTCGCACAGATACGCAGTATTTT
>few|TRBJ2-7|.|TRBV5-1
CASSLGATNEQYF
TGCGCCAGCAGCTTGGGTGCAACTAACGAGCAGTACTTC
>many|TRBJ2-7|.|TRBV18
CASSLSGREQYF
TGTGCCAGCTCACTTTCGGGGCGCGAGCAGTACTTC
>many|TRBJ1-4|.|TRBV25-1
CASSEWGKANEKLFF
TGTGCCAGCAGTGAATGGGGGAAGGCTAATGAAAAACTGTTTTTT
>many|TRBJ2-5|.|TRBV5-1
CASSLQRGQQETQYF
TGCGCCAGCAGCTTGCAAAGGGGCCAACAAGAGACCCAGTACTTC
>few|TRBJ1-2|.|TRBV12-3/TRBV12-4
CASSLRSTEPGYTF
TGTGCCAGCAGTTTAAGGTCGACAGAGCCCGGCTACACCTTC
>few|TRBJ1-6|.|TRBV10-3
CAISEREPRDSPLHF
TGTGCCATCAGTGAGAGGGAGCCGAGGGATTCACCCCTCCACTTT
>.|TRBJ1-5|TRBD1|TRBV20-1
CSASRQGGSNQPQHF
TGCAGTGCTAGTCGACAGGGAGGGAGCAATCAGCCCCAGCATTTT
>.|TRBJ2-7|TRBD1|TRBV24-1
CATSDLRPGQCEQYF
TGTGCCACCAGTGATTTACGTCCGGGACAGTGCGAGCAGTACTTC
>few|TRBJ2-2|.|TRBV11-3
CASSLGITGELFF
TGTGCCAGCAGCTTAGGGATTACCGGGGAGCTGTTTTTT
>.|TRBJ1-2|TRBD1|TRBV7-9
CASSPRGPTGPNYGYTF
TGTGCCAGCAGCCCTAGGGGGCCGACAGGGCCTAACTATGGCTACACCTTC
>few|TRBJ2-3|TRBD2|TRBV9
CASSPDPGLAGGLNTQYF
TGTGCCAGCAGCCCCGACCCGGGACTAGCGGGGGGGCTCAATACGCAGTATTTT
>many|TRBJ1-3|.|TRBV29-1
CSVSTTATAGNTIYF
TGCAGCGTTTCGACGACCGCTACAGCTGGAAACACCATATATTTT
>many|TRBJ2-5|.|TRBV5-5
CASSFGPRVTSETQYF
TGTGCCAGCAGCTTTGGACCCCGGGTTACCTCAGAGACCCAGTACTTC
>many|TRBJ2-1|.|TRBV6-4
CASSESQDPYNEQFF
TGTGCCAGCAGTGAGAGCCAGGACCCTTACAATGAGCAGTTCTTC
>many|TRBJ2-5|.|TRBV20-1
CSARQETQYF
TGCAGTGCTAGACAGGAGACCCAGTACTTC
>.|TRBJ2-1|TRBD2|TRBV4-1
CASSHQTSGNYNEQFF
TGCGCCAGCAGCCACCAGACTAGCGGGAACTACAATGAGCAGTTCTTC
>many|TRBJ2-1|TRBD2|TRBV6-1
CASSEERGVEQFF
TGTGCCAGCAGTGAGGAGCGGGGGGTCGAGCAGTTCTTC
>.|TRBJ2-7|TRBD1|TRBV20-1
CSGQAPGQVSYEQYF
TGCAGTGGCCAGGCCCCGGGACAGGTGTCCTACGAGCAGTACTTC
>.|TRBJ1-5|.|TRBV15
CATTRVTAEWPQHF
TGTGCCACCACCAGAGTGACTGCGGAATGGCCCCAGCATTTT
>.|TRBJ2-7|.|TRBV11-2
CASSLGRWGEQYF
TGTGCCAGCAGCTTAGGAAGGTGGGGCGAGCAGTACTTC
>many|TRBJ2-7|.|TRBV28
CASSSTLPYYEQYF
TGTGCCAGCAGTTCCACTTTACCCTACTACGAGCAGTACTTC
>many|TRBJ2-6|TRBD1|TRBV5-1
CASSGGDRIISGANVLTF
TGCGCCAGCAGCGGAGGGGACAGGATAATCTCTGGGGCCAACGTCCTGACTTTC
>.|TRBJ1-1|TRBD1|TRBV5-1
CASSLGDRAAFF
TGCGCCAGCAGCTTGGGAGACAGGGCGGCTTTCTTT
>many|TRBJ1-6|.|TRBV20-1
CSAYSWGAYNSPLHF
TGCAGTGCCTACTCTTGGGGGGCCTATAATTCACCCCTCCACTTT
>.|TRBJ1-2|TRBD1|TRBV24-1
CATVGQARDYGYTF
TGTGCCACCGTAGGACAGGCACGGGACTATGGCTACACCTTC
>.|TRBJ2-4|.|TRBV30
CAWNNGALQYF
TGTGCCTGGAATAACGGGGCTCTTCAGTACTTC
>many|TRBJ2-7|.|TRBV5-1
CARKTRDDEQYF
TGCGCCAGGAAGACTCGGGACGACGAGCAGTACTTC
>.|TRBJ1-1|TRBD1|TRBV5-1
CASSPAGQVKGTEAFF
TGCGCCAGCAGCCCGGCCGGACAGGTCAAGGGCACTGAAGCTTTCTTT